The clone carrying this T cell receptor (beta chain) was detected only once. Its antigen is unidentified. The time point here: baseline pretreatment blood. Treatment: 15 Gy SBRT to primary tumor, nephrectomy 4 weeks later. Serial blood draws occurred at baseline and 2 and 4 weeks post-SBRT. The data were obtained in a study of radiation and T cells in renal cell carcinoma. Study-level results: From baseline, blood top tumor clonotypes peaked at 2 weeks post-radiation. Without pretreatment biopsies, baseline tumor clonotype presence was undetermined.

Data came from immunoSEQ multiplex PCR; TCRdb stores just in-frame clones and leaves some out. This sample has 110,000 to 150,000 clones, with nearly 90% found just once. Sequencing was performed on blood, taken from a patient whose treatment included radiotherapy and nephrectomy. This receptor was obtained from a woman aged 50 to 65 with renal cell carcinoma.

The CDR3 spells CASSQKPFHASAGTDTQYF. The CDR3 DNA sequence: TGCGCCAGCAGCCAGAAACCATTCCACGCTAGCGCTGGCACAGATACGCAGTATTTT. The genes are TRBV4-3 and TRBJ2-3; a weak D match, TRBD2 (6 bases). The V end lost 3 bases, the J end lost 1 base, and 23 bases lay between the germline ends. There are 19 residues in the CDR3. The germline V gene encodes CDR1 LGHNA and CDR2 YSLEER.